These 19 T cell receptor beta chains were all obtained from the same sample, sequenced in a study of identical twins. TCRdb ran MiXCR on the 5' RACE reads and lists one entry per CDR3 protein. Here the sample spans some 320,000 distinct CDR3 sequences, around 12% being singletons. These data were likewise used in another study, on yellow fever vaccine responses in identical twins.

The sequencing input was CD8+ T cells sorted from blood. The receptors come from a woman under 30 in good health.

The chain carries TRBV4-1 and TRBJ1-5; D uncertain. The CDR3 consists of 16 residues. CDR1 and CDR2 from the germline V gene are MGHRA and YSYEKL. V shed 2 bases and J shed 3 bases, with 14 bases lying between them. CDR3 region: CASSQMEFNNNQPQHF. As DNA, the CDR3 is TGCGCCAGCAGCCAAATGGAATTCAACAACAATCAGCCCCAGCATTTT.

This clonotype turned up a few times. V gene TRBV2 combines with J gene TRBJ2-3; 8 bases line up with TRBD2. The V and J ends lost 9 bases and 0 bases, in that order; junction bases with no gene match: 5. The CDR3 covers 14 residues. In germline, CDR1 is SNHLY, CDR2 FYNNEI. CDR3 nucleotide sequence: TGTGCCAGAACTAGCGGTCCTAGCACAGATACGCAGTATTTT. This encodes CARTSGPSTDTQYF.

V usage is TRBV21-1 and J usage is TRBJ2-7; the D call in the table, TRBD2, was not verified against the DNA. TRBV21-1 is a documented pseudogene. The CDR3 has 16 amino acids. The CDR3 nucleotides read TGTGCCAGCAGTGGGAATGGGACTACGATTTCCTACGAGCAGTACGTC. Translation: CASSGNGTTISYEQYV.

This clonotype has more than one count but fewer than ten. V usage is TRBV7-9 and J usage is TRBJ1-3; D is unresolved. Germline CDR1 and CDR2: SEHNR and FQNEAQ (reference sequence). This CDR3 comprises 14 residues. V lost 1 base, J lost 0 bases, and 4 bases lay in between. As DNA, the CDR3 is TGTGCCAGCAGCTTAGGGGACTCTGGAAACACCATATATTTT. It translates to CASSLGDSGNTIYF.

This clonotype occurred a few times. The chain joins TRBV28 to TRBJ2-1, with 9 bases aligning to TRBD1. The CDR3 contains 15 residues. CDR1 is MDHEN and CDR2 is SYDVKM in the germline V gene. With 1 base clipped from V and 4 bases from J, the junction kept 2 bases outside the gene matches. CDR3 residues: CASSLFGTGYNEQFF. The CDR3 nucleotides read TGTGCCAGCAGTTTATTTGGGACAGGGTACAATGAGCAGTTCTTC.

This clonotype was seen many times. The chain couples TRBV12-3 or TRBV12-4 to TRBJ2-7; tentative D call: TRBD2 (6 bases). The CDR3 runs to 15 residues. V shed 3 bases and J shed 0 bases, with 12 bases lying between them. The CDR3 reads CASSLWVAVSYEQYF. CDR3 DNA: TGTGCCAGCAGTTTGTGGGTAGCGGTCTCCTACGAGCAGTACTTC.

The chain links TRBV27 to TRBJ2-3; D is undetermined. The germline V gene has CDR1 MNHEY and CDR2 SMNVEV (reference sequence). The CDR3 has 13 amino acids. V was pared by 5 bases and J by 4 bases, with 10 bases between. Here the CDR3 reads CASSPYVADTQYF. The CDR3 coding sequence is TGTGCCAGCAGTCCCTACGTCGCAGATACGCAGTATTTT.

In DNA, the CDR3 is TGTGCCAGCAGTGAAGGGTGGGGACAGATGAATGAGCAGTTCTTC. Its translation: CASSEGWGQMNEQFF. V gene TRBV6-1 combines with J gene TRBJ2-1, with TRBD1 matching over 7 bases. CDR3 size: 15 residues. Germline V gene sequence: CDR1 MNHNS, CDR2 SASEGT. Trimming cost V 1 base and J 7 bases; bases outside gene matches: 7.

The chain's CDR3 is CATLSRDRGTYEQYF. In DNA form, the CDR3 reads TGTGCCACCCTCTCCCGGGACAGGGGGACGTACGAGCAGTACTTC. J is TRBJ2-7 and V is TRBV27, with 11 bases aligning to TRBD1. Germline V gives CDR1 MNHEY, CDR2 SMNVEV (reference sequence). CDR3 length: 15 amino acids. J gave up 4 bases and V 10 bases, and 12 bases lay outside the gene matches.

This clonotype was picked up a small number of times. The chain is built from TRBV28 and TRBJ1-1; D possibly corresponds to TRBD1 (5 bases). The CDR3 runs to 15 residues. Germline lookup yields CDR1 MDHEN and CDR2 SYDVKM. The V end lost 1 base, the J end lost 1 base, and 10 bases lay between the germline ends. The CDR3, as DNA: TGTGCCAGCAGTTTATCCAGGGACGGGAACACTGAAGCTTTCTTT. Its translation: CASSLSRDGNTEAFF. The whole variable domain, remainder taken from reference TRBV28 and TRBJ1-1, is DVKVTQSSRYLVKRTGEKVFLECVQDMDHENMFWYRQDPGLGLRLIYFSYDVKMKEKGDIPEGYSVSREKKERFSLILESASTNQTSMYLCASSLSRDGNTEAFFGQGTRLTVV.

This clonotype appeared a few times. The J gene is TRBJ2-7, the V gene TRBV3-1, with 7 nucleotides matching TRBD2. Germline CDR1 LGHDT, CDR2 YNNKEL (reference sequence). J was trimmed by 2 bases and V by 1 base; bases with no gene match: 5. The CDR3 has 15 residues. CDR3: CASSQVLAETYEQYF. CDR3 DNA: TGTGCCAGCAGCCAAGTCCTAGCGGAAACCTACGAGCAGTACTTC.

Only a few counts were recorded for this clonotype. This sequence joins TRBV20-1 and TRBJ2-7, with 16 bases lining up with TRBD2. Germline-derived CDR1 and CDR2 are DFQATT and SNEGSKA (reference sequence). Trimming removed 6 bases from V and 0 bases from J; junction bases left unmatched: 8. The CDR3 totals 17 residues. The DNA of the CDR3 is TGCAGTGCAACGGGACTAGCGGGAGGGCCCGACTCCTACGAGCAGTACTTC. Its protein product is CSATGLAGGPDSYEQYF.

The genes are TRBV7-3 and TRBJ1-4; 9 bases align to TRBD1. Germline V gene lookup returns CDR1 SGHTA and CDR2 FQGTGA. V was clipped by 5 bases and J by 10 bases; unmatched bases: 11. The CDR3 consists of 15 residues. The CDR3: CASSRPGQGGTKLFF. In nucleotides, the CDR3 is TGTGCCAGCAGCCGACCGGGACAGGGAGGGACAAAACTGTTTTTT.

This clonotype was detected a few times. This rearrangement joins TRBV9 to TRBJ2-2, with unresolved D. Germline CDR1 reads SGDLS; CDR2 reads YYNGEE. This CDR3 has 16 residues. The ends were cut back, 0 bases at V and 4 bases at J, with 13 bases in the middle. Here the CDR3 DNA reads TGTGCCAGCAGCGTAGTCGGTAGTTATGGCACCGGGGAGCTGTTTTTT. It yields the protein CASSVVGSYGTGELFF.

This clonotype was recorded at least ten times. The V and J genes are TRBV4-1 and TRBJ2-7, with D possibly matching TRBD2 (6 bases). V lost 0 bases to trimming and J lost 3 bases, with 12 bases between them. The CDR3 length is 15 residues. CDR1 is MGHRA, CDR2 YSYEKL, per germline. CDR3 DNA: TGCGCCAGCAGCCAAGATGGGGACTCCAACTACGAGCAGTACTTC. Amino acids: CASSQDGDSNYEQYF.

This clonotype was detected ten times or more. The chain employs TRBV20-1 and TRBJ1-1; D is ambiguous. This CDR3 has 12 residues. Germline CDR1 DFQATT, CDR2 SNEGSKA (reference sequence). Deletions cut 2 bases from V and 3 bases from J, with 7 bases between. The CDR3 DNA sequence: TGCAGTGCTAGACGTCAGGACACTGAAGCTTTCTTT. It is translated as CSARRQDTEAFF.

At least ten counts were recorded for this clonotype. This chain uses TRBV11-2 with TRBJ1-3; 8 positions agree with TRBD1. CDR3 length: 16 amino acids. The germline V gene encodes CDR1 SGHAT and CDR2 FQNNGV. V was clipped by 5 bases and J by 3 bases; unmatched bases: 9. The CDR3 nucleotides are TGTGCCAGCAGCCCCCCAGGGGGCGCGGGTGGAAACACCATATATTTT. This codes for CASSPPGGAGGNTIYF.

This chain connects TRBV4-2 to TRBJ2-5; unclear D gene. The CDR3 extends over 16 amino acids. CDR1 and CDR2 from the germline V gene are LGHNA and YNFKEQ. V lost 1 base and J 4 bases, leaving 16 bases between the germline ends. In DNA, the CDR3 is TGTGCCAGCAGCCAAGGAGCTCCCAAGGCAGCAGAGACCCAGTACTTC. It codes for CASSQGAPKAAETQYF.

This clonotype turned up a few times. The chain uses TRBV20-1 and TRBJ2-1, with unresolved D. The V end was cut by 3 bases, the J end by 5 bases, with 8 bases between. Germline V gene data show CDR1 as DFQATT and CDR2 as SNEGSKA (reference sequence). CDR3 length: 12 amino acids. This CDR3 reads CSARWADNEQFF. The DNA of the CDR3 is TGCAGTGCTAGGTGGGCCGACAATGAGCAGTTCTTC.